This TCR beta chain was sequenced in a study of T cell repertoires in cytomegalovirus infection. TCRdb re-called the reads through MiXCR, storing one row per CDR3 protein. The sample carries 630,000 or so distinct CDR3 sequences, 20% to 25% recorded once. Study-level points and caveats: Within the response measured ex vivo, HLA-C-restricted CMV-specific TCR beta clonotypes were dominant.

Germline loops: CDR1 MNHNY, CDR2 SVGAGI (reference sequence). V lost 5 bases to trimming and J lost 2 bases; unmatched junction nucleotides: 6. The CDR3 has 14 residues. This clonotype was found a few times. What it binds is unknown. Material for sequencing was CD8+ T cells from PBMCs. This chain joins TRBV6-6 and TRBJ2-7; 7 nucleotides agree with TRBD1. The clonotype comes from a human donor in good health (CMV status not recorded). Some clones in this sample may be carry-over from other donors' samples. This CDR3 reads CASSTRDSTYEQYF. The DNA of the CDR3 is TGTGCCAGCAGTACCCGGGACAGCACCTACGAGCAGTACTTC.